The clone carrying this T cell receptor beta chain was counted ten times or more. Its antigen remains unknown. From the 5' RACE reads, TCRdb called clonotypes with MiXCR, one entry per CDR3 protein. This sample has about 400,000 distinct CDR3 sequences; approximately 5.7% occur once, and the top ten carry 15%. The data derive from a study of T cells after yellow fever vaccination. Study findings and constraints: Subsequent booster samples again held most clones from primary vaccination (around 96% CD4, about 85% CD8). Weaker, the secondary response had a peak occurring faster, on day 5 versus 15.

With 0 bases clipped from V and 7 bases from J, the junction kept 3 bases outside the gene matches. CDR1 and CDR2 from the germline V gene are SGHNT and YYREEE (reference sequence). The CDR3 is made up of 15 amino acids. The rearrangement joins TRBV5-4 to TRBJ2-2; 10 bases fit TRBD2. The material was PBMCs, obtained 5 days after the yellow fever booster vaccination. The receptor comes from a young man who received the YFV17D yellow fever vaccine. The CDR3 loop reads CASSLEWTSGGELFF. For the CDR3, the DNA is TGTGCCAGCAGCTTGGAGTGGACTAGCGGCGGGGAGCTGTTTTTT.